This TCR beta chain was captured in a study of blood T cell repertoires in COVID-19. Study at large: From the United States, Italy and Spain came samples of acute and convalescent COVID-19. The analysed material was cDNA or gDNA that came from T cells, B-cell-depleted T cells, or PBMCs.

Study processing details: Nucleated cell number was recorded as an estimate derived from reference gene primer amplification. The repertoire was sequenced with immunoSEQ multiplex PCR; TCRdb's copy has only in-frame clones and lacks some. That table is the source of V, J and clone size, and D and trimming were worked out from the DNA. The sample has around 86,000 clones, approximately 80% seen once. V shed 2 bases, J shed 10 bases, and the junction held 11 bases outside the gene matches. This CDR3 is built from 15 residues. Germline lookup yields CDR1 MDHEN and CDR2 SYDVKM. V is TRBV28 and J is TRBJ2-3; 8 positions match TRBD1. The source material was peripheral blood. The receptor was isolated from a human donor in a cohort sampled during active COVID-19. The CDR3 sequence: CASSLQGALKQAQYF. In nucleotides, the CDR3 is TGTGCCAGCAGTTTACAGGGGGCGCTTAAACAAGCGCAGTATTTT.